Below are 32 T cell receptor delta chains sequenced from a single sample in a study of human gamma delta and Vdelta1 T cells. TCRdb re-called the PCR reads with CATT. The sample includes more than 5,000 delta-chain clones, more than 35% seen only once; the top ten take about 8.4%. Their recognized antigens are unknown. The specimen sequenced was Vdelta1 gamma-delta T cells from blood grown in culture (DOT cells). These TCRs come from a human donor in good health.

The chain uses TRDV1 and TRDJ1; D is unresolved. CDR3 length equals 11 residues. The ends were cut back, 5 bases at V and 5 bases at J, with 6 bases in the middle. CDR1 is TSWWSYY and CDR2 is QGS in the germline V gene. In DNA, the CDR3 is TGTGCTCTTGGGAAAGGGGATAAACTCATCTTT. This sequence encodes CALGKGDKLIF.

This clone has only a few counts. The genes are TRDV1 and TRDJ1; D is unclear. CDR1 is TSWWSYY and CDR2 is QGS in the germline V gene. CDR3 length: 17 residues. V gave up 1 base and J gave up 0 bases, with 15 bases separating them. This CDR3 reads CALGEHPQRRNTDKLIF. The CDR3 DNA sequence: TGTGCTCTTGGGGAACACCCCCAGCGCCGTAACACCGATAAACTCATCTTT.

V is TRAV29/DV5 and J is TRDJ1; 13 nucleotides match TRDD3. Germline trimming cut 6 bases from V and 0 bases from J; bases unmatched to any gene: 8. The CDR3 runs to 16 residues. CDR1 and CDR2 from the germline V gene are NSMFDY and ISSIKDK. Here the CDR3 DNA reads TGTGCAGTCTCTACTGGGGGATACGGGTACACCGATAAACTCATCTTT. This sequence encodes CAVSTGGYGYTDKLIF.

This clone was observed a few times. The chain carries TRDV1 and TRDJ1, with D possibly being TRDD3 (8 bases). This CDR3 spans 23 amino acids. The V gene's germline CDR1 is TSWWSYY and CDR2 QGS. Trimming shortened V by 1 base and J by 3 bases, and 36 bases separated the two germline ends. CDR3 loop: CALGEPFLPSWGTLNSRSDKLIF. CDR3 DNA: TGTGCTCTTGGGGAACCCTTTCTTCCTAGCTGGGGGACACTCAACAGCAGGTCCGATAAACTCATCTTT.

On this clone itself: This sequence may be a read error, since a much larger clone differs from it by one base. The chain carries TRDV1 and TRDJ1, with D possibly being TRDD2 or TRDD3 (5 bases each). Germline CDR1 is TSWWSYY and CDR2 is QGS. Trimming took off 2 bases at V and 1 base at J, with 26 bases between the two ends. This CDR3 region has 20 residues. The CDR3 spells CALGEGPNLGAPWGTDKLIF. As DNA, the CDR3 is TGTGCTCTTGGGGAAGGTCCTAACCTGGGAGCCCCTTGGGGCACCGATAAACTCATCTTT.

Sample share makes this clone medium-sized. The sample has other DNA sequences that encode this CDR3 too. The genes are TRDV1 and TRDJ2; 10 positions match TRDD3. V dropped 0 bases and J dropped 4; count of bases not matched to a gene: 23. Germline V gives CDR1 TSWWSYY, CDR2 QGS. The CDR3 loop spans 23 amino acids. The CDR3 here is CALGELSGLVLLGDLRPTAQLFF. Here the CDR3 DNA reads TGTGCTCTTGGGGAACTATCTGGACTCGTCTTACTGGGGGATCTTCGACCGACAGCACAACTCTTCTTT.

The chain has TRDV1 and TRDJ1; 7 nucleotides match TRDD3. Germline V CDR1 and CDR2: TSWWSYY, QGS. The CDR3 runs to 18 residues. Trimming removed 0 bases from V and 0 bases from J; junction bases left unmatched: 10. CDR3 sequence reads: CALGELSLGEPYTDKLIF. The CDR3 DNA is TGTGCTCTTGGGGAACTATCCTTGGGGGAGCCCTACACCGATAAACTCATCTTT.

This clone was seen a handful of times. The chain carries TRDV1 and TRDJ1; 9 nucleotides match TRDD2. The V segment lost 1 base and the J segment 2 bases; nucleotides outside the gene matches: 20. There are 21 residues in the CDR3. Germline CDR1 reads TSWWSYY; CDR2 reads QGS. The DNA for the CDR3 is TGTGCTCTTGGGGAACCAAGGCCTTCCTACACGGCACCCCGAGTGACCGATAAACTCATCTTT. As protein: CALGEPRPSYTAPRVTDKLIF.

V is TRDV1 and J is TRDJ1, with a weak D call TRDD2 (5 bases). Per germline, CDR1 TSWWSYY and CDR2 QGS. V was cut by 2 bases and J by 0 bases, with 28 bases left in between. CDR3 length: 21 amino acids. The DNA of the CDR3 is TGTGCTCTTGGGGAAGGTGGGCCCTACGAGGTTTACATCCCCCACACCGATAAACTCATCTTT. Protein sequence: CALGEGGPYEVYIPHTDKLIF.

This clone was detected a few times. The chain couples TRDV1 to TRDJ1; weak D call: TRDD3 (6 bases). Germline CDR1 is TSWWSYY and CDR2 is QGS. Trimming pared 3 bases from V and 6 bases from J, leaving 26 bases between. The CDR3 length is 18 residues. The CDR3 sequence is CALGDSSPRDTRPHKLIF. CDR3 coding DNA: TGTGCTCTTGGGGATTCTTCCCCTCGAGATACGCGACCCCATAAACTCATCTTT.

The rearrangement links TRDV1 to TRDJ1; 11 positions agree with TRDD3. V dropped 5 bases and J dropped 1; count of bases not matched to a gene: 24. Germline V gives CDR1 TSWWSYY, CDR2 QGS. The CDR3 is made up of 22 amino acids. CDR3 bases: TGTGCTCTTGGGTCAACATTAGGGCTTCCTCCTGGCTGGGGGATACTCACCGATAAACTCATCTTT. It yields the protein CALGSTLGLPPGWGILTDKLIF.

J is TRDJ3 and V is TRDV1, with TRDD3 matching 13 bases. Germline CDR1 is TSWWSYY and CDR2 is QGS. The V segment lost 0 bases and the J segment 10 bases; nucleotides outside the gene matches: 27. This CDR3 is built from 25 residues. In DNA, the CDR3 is TGTGCTCTTGGGGAACTCGGGGTGGATCCTACCAACTGGGGGATACGCGTATTGGAGACCCGACAGATGTTTTTC. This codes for CALGELGVDPTNWGIRVLETRQMFF.

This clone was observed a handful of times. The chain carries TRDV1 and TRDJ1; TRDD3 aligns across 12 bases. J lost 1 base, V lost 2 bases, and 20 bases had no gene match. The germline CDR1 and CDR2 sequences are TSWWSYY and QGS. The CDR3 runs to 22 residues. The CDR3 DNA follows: TGTGCTCTTGGGGAAAAAGGCGCCCCGTACTGGGGGATACCTTCTCGCACCGATAAACTCATCTTT. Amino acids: CALGEKGAPYWGIPSRTDKLIF.

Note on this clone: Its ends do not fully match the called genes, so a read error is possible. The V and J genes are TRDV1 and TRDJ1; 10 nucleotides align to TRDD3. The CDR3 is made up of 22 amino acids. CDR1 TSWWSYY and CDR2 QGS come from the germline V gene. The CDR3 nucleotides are TGTGCTATTGGGGATCCTTTCCCCTTACTGGGGGATCCGACGGGGGACACCGATAAACTCATCTTT. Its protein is CAIGDPFPLLGDPTGDTDKLIF.

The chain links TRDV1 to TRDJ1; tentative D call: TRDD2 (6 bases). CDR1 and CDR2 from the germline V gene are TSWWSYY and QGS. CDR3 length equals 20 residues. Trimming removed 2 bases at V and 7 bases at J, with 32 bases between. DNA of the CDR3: TGTGCTCTTGGGGAATTCTTTCCTATGGATGGAGGCATGCTGGGCTCTAAACTCATCTTT. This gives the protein CALGEFFPMDGGMLGSKLIF.

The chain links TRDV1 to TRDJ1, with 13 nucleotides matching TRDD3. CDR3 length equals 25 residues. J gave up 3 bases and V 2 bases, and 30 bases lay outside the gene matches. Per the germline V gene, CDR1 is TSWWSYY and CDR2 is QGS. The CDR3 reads CALGESRRLIERGGLGDTRSDKLIF. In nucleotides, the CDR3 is TGTGCTCTTGGGGAATCCCGTCGGTTGATTGAGCGGGGCGGACTGGGGGATACGAGATCCGATAAACTCATCTTT.

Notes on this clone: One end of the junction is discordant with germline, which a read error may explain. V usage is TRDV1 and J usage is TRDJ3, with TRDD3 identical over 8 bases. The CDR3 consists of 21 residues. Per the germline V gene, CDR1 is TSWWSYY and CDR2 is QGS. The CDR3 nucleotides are TGTGCTCGTGGGGAAAGAGTGCGTACTGGGGGTCTCGCGTGGGACACCCGACAGATGTTTTTC. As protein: CARGERVRTGGLAWDTRQMFF.

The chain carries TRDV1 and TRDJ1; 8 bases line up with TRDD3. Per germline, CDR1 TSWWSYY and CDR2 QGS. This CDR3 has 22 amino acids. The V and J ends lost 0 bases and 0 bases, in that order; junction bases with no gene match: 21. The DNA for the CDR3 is TGTGCTCTTGGGGAACTTAGGCTTCCCCCTGCTCTGGGGGAACCATACACCGATAAACTCATCTTT. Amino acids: CALGELRLPPALGEPYTDKLIF.

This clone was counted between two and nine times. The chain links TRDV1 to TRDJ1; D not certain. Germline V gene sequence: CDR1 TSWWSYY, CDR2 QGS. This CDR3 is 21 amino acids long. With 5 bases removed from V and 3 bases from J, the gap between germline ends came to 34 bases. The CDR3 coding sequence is TGTGCTCTTGGGAAAGGGCCCTTTAATTCGTTCCCCATAAGTAGAGCCGATAAACTCATCTTT. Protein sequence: CALGKGPFNSFPISRADKLIF.

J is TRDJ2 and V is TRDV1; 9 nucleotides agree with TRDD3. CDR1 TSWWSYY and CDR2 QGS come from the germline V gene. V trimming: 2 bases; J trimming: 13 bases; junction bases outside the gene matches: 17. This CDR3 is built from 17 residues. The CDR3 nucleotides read TGTGCTCTTGGGGAAAATCCCGTTCCGCTGGGGGATGCCCCACTCTTCTTT. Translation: CALGENPVPLGDAPLFF.

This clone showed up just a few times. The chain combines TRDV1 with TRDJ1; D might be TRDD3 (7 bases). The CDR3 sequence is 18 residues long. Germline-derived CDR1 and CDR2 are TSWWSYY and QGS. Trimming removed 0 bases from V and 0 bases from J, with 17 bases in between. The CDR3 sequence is CALGELPTWGSYTDKLIF. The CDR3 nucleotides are TGTGCTCTTGGGGAACTTCCTACCTGGGGGTCATACACCGATAAACTCATCTTT.

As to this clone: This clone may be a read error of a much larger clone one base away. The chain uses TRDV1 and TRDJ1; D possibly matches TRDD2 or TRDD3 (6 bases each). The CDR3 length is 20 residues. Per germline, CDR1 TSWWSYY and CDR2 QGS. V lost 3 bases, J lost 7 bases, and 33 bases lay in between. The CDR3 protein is CALGESPTSGAPPPNPKLIF. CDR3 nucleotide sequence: TGTGCTCTTGGGGAGTCTCCTACGTCTGGGGCTCCCCCCCCAAACCCTAAACTCATCTTT.

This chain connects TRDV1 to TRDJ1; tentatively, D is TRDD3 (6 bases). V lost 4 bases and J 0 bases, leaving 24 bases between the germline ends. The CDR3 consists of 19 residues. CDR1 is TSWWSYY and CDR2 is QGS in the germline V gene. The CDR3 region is CALGVLLLPRGGYTDKLIF. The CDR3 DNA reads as TGTGCTCTTGGGGTCCTCCTTCTCCCTCGTGGGGGTTACACCGATAAACTCATCTTT.

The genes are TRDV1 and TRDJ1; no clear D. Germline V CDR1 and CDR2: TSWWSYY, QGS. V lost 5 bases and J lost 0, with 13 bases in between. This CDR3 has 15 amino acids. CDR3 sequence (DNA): TGTGCTCTTGGGCCCCCCGGAGGAAACACCGATAAACTCATCTTT. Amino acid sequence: CALGPPGGNTDKLIF.

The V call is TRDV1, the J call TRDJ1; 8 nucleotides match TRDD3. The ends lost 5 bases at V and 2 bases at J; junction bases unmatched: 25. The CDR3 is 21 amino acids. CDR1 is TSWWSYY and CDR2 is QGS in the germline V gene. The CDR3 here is CALGKGTNLLGIPVRTDKLIF. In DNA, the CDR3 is TGTGCTCTTGGGAAGGGAACGAATTTGCTGGGGATACCCGTTCGGACCGATAAACTCATCTTT.

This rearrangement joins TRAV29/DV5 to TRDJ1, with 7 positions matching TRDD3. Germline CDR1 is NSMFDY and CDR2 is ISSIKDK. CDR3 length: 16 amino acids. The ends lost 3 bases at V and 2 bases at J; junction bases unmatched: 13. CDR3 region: CAAILSLGDPTDKLIF. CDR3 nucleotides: TGTGCAGCAATACTCTCCTTGGGGGACCCGACCGATAAACTCATCTTT.

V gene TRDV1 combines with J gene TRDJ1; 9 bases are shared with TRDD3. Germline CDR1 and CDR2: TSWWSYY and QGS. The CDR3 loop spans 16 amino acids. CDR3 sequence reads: CSIFTRLGDSSDKLIF. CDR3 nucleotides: TGTTCAATATTTACGAGATTGGGGGATAGTAGCGATAAACTCATCTTT.

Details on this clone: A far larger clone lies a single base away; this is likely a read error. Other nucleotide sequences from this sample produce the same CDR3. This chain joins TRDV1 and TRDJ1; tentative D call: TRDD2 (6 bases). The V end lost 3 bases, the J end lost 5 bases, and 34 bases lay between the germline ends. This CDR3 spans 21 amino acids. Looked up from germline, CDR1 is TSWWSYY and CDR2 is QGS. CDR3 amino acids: CALGDPRPSTNLRTILDKLIF. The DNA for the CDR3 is TGTGCTCTTGGGGATCCTCGACCTTCCACAAATCTCCGTACCATCCTGGATAAACTCATCTTT.

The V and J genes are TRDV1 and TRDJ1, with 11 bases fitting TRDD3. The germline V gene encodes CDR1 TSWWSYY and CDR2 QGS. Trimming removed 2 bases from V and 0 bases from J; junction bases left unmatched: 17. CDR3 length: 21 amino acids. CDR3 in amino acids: CALGEWPSYRNWGIYTDKLIF. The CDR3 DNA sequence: TGTGCTCTTGGGGAATGGCCTTCCTACCGCAACTGGGGGATATACACCGATAAACTCATCTTT.

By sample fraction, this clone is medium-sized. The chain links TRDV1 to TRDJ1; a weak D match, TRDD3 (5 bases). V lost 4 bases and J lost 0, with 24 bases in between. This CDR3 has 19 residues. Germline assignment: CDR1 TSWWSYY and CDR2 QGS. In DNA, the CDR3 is TGTGCTCTTGGGGGGCCCGGGGGGCCTGTAAGAGATCACACCGATAAACTCATCTTT. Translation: CALGGPGGPVRDHTDKLIF.

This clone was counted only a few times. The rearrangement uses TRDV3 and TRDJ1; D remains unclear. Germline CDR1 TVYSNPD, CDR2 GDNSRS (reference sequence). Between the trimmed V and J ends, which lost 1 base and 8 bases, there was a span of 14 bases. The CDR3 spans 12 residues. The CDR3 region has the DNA TGTGCCTTTAAAGCGAACAAACCAAAACTCATCTTT. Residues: CAFKANKPKLIF.

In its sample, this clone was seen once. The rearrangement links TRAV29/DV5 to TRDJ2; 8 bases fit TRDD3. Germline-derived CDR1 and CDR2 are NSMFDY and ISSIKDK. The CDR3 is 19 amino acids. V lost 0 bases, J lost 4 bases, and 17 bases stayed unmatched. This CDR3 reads CAASVSATGIRGPTAQLFF. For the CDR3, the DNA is TGTGCAGCAAGCGTTTCGGCTACTGGGATACGAGGGCCGACAGCACAACTCTTCTTT.